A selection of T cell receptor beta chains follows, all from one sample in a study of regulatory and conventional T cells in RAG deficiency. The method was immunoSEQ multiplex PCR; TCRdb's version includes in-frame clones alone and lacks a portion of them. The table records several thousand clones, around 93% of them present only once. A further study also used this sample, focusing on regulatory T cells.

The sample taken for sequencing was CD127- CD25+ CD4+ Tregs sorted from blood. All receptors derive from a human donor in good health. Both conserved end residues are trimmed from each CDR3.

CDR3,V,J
ASSVGGSSNEQF,TRBV9,TRBJ2-1
ASSLTKYEQY,TRBV7-2,TRBJ2-7
AWRNTEAF,TRBV30,TRBJ1-1
ATSRITGTSGLMGQETQY,TRBV15,TRBJ2-5
ASSHAGTRAHNEQF,TRBV4-1,TRBJ2-1
ASSLVLTGLGNEQF,TRBV7-9,TRBJ2-1
ASSSTGAGETQY,TRBV27,TRBJ2-5
ASTRDTEAF,TRBV2,TRBJ1-1
ASSLQAGPEQY,TRBV5-6,TRBJ2-7
ASSPRAGQGGNTIY,TRBV5-4,TRBJ1-3
ASSNWAQAGYGYT,TRBV6-5,TRBJ1-2
ASRSGRGYEKLF,TRBV19,TRBJ1-4
ASSIQGAGSNQPQH,TRBV18,TRBJ1-5
ATLSGGVYNEQF,TRBV7-2,TRBJ2-1
ASSQGPGQGGSYYGYT,TRBV7-2,TRBJ1-2
ASSIGQYYGYT,TRBV19,TRBJ1-2
ASSTGPPRPGNTIY,TRBV27,TRBJ1-3
ASSIEAGGPYTQY,TRBV19,TRBJ2-3
ASSLGLAGIPSTDTQY,TRBV7-2,TRBJ2-3
ASSLGSLAAGSYEQY,TRBV5-1,TRBJ2-7
ASGIQGTGQPQH,TRBV27,TRBJ1-5
ASSEARGGSYGYT,TRBV2,TRBJ1-2
ASSLVSGDGYT,TRBV5-5,TRBJ1-2
ASSAGQGNTEAF,TRBV18,TRBJ1-1
ASSPAGTGSYEQY,TRBV5-5,TRBJ2-7
ASSLTGFSGNTIY,TRBV9,TRBJ1-3
ASSLPPTEPSGNTIY,TRBV5-1,TRBJ1-3
TSSQDQGLAGGAVGETQY,TRBV1,TRBJ2-5
ASSVARGRTDTQY,TRBV9,TRBJ2-3
ASRRELSSSYEQY,TRBV19,TRBJ2-7
ASSRSGTPNQPQH,TRBV19,TRBJ1-5
ASSLVSQGRSYEQY,TRBV11-2,TRBJ2-7
ASSSSPWGTGGETQY,TRBV27,TRBJ2-5
ASSLVGVDTEAF,TRBV5-1,TRBJ1-1
ASSPGGNSYNEQF,TRBV7-3,TRBJ2-1
ASSPGTGEFAYEQY,TRBV18,TRBJ2-7
ASSLNRGVEQF,TRBV7-3,TRBJ2-1
ASSLVQGTVSGNTIY,TRBV7-9,TRBJ1-3
ASSERSSNTEAF,TRBV6-1,TRBJ1-1
ASSQASARDTEAF,TRBV4-1,TRBJ1-1
ASSSPLAGASGEQF,TRBV11-1,TRBJ2-1
AISGGALNYGYT,TRBV10-3,TRBJ1-2
ASSAPVGLVTDTQY,TRBV9,TRBJ2-3
SALTGYEQY,TRBV20-1,TRBJ2-7
ATSFETGGSMNTEAF,TRBV27,TRBJ1-1
ASRHGQGVRTEAF,TRBV5-4,TRBJ1-1
ASSLVLAGNTGELF,TRBV7-8,TRBJ2-2
ASSLGQGNEKLF,TRBV7-9,TRBJ1-4
ASSPRADTDTQY,TRBV18,TRBJ2-3
ASSPPGQGSEAF,TRBV18,TRBJ1-1
ASSLAGGAYEQY,TRBV5-4,TRBJ2-7
ASSPQGAGETQY,TRBV18,TRBJ2-5
ATPGGAQGSGANVLT,TRBV7-6,TRBJ2-6
ASSPRGTGSNQPQH,TRBV7-2,TRBJ1-5
ASSLGSGVRTYEQY,TRBV7-2,TRBJ2-7
ASGTGGGYT,TRBV30,TRBJ1-2
ASSVGTLTSGRAYNEQF,TRBV9,TRBJ2-1
ASSKTGDSNQPQH,TRBV21-1,TRBJ1-5
ASRMTVAKNIQY,TRBV11-2,TRBJ2-4